Following are 2 T cell receptor beta chains from one sample sequenced in a study of cytomegalovirus exposure and HLA in healthy donors. Both 60 Vbeta primers and 13 Jbeta primers went into the PCR. Sequenced by immunoSEQ multiplex PCR; TCRdb stores in-frame clones only, minus some. Of nearly 300,000 clones listed, 86% were seen once; the top ten hold around 4.2%. The sequenced material came from PBMCs. The receptors originated from a man between 40 and 49 years old in good health and CMV-seropositive.

The CDR3 loop is CASSYLDRGGGYTF. The CDR3 DNA is TGTGCCAGCAGTTACTTGGACAGGGGGGGTGGCTACACCTTC. This chain joins TRBV6-6 and TRBJ1-2; 10 bases map to TRBD1. V dropped 1 base and J dropped 7; count of bases not matched to a gene: 3. The CDR3 sequence is 14 residues long. Germline-derived CDR1 and CDR2 are MNHNY and SVGAGI (reference sequence).

The chain is built from TRBV2 and TRBJ2-2, with 9 bases identical to TRBD2. Per germline, CDR1 SNHLY and CDR2 FYNNEI. The CDR3 is 17 amino acids. V lost 5 bases to trimming and J lost 0 bases; unmatched junction nucleotides: 7. The CDR3 DNA reads as TGTGCCAGCAGTCCTCTAGCGGGAATCTCGAACACCGGGGAGCTGTTTTTT. Its translation: CASSPLAGISNTGELFF.